The clone carrying this T cell receptor (beta chain) has just one count. A read error may account for a junction end that differs from germline. The PCR used 60 Vbeta and 13 Jbeta primers. Assay: immunoSEQ multiplex PCR; the TCRdb copy retains only in-frame clones and omits some. The sample records about 130,000 clones, more than 75% being singletons. The data are from a study of cytomegalovirus exposure and HLA in healthy donors. Study details: An early data release held approximately 85 million unique TCRs from HLA-typed donors.

The V gene's germline CDR1 is SSHAT and CDR2 FNYEAQ (reference sequence). The CDR3 is 16 amino acids. The specimen was PBMCs. The clonotype originates from a woman aged 45-65 years in good health and CMV-seropositive. The genes are TRBV7-7 and TRBJ2-5, with 15 bases that match TRBD2. The DNA of the CDR3 is TGTGCTAGCAGCTTGGGACTAGCGGGGGGTGAAGAGACCCAGTACTTC. Translating gives CASSLGLAGGEETQYF.